This entry lists 11 T cell receptor beta chains sequenced from one sample in a study of T cell repertoires in cytomegalovirus infection. Using its own MiXCR run on the reads, TCRdb lists one record per CDR3 protein. Among tens of thousands of distinct CDR3 sequences listed, 4% were seen once. The source material was PBMCs. These receptors all come from a human donor in good health (CMV status not recorded). Some clones in this sample may be carry-over from other donors' samples.

There are many counts of this clonotype. The chain recombines TRBV7-2 with TRBJ1-1; maybe TRBD1 (6 bases). CDR3 size: 17 residues. Trimming cost V 0 bases and J 0 bases, with 14 bases left between them. Germline V gene sequence: CDR1 SGHTA, CDR2 FQGNSA. CDR3 in amino acids: CASSLAGFGTLNTEAFF. CDR3 DNA sequence: TGTGCCAGCAGCTTAGCGGGGTTCGGGACACTGAACACTGAAGCTTTCTTT.

This clonotype was counted between two and nine times. The rearrangement joins TRBV7-9 to TRBJ2-5; 8 bases agree with TRBD2. V trimming: 5 bases; J trimming: 2 bases; junction bases outside the gene matches: 7. CDR1 is SEHNR and CDR2 is FQNEAQ in the germline V gene (reference sequence). The CDR3 totals 15 residues. CDR3 nucleotides: TGTGCCAGCAGCACGACTAGCGCGGGGCAAGAGACCCAGTACTTC. It encodes CASSTTSAGQETQYF.

This clonotype was recorded many times. The chain recombines TRBV7-2 with TRBJ2-3, with TRBD1 matching 12 bases. Germline V gene lookup returns CDR1 SGHTA and CDR2 FQGNSA. V gave up 0 bases and J gave up 6 bases; unmatched junction bases: 1. The CDR3 contains 15 residues. As DNA, the CDR3 is TGTGCCAGCAGCTTAGCGGGACAGGGGGCGGATACGCAGTATTTT. This encodes CASSLAGQGADTQYF.

This clonotype came up once. The gene calls are TRBV7-2 and TRBJ2-3; D remains unclear. Trimming took off 3 bases at V and 1 base at J, with 11 bases between the two ends. There are 15 residues in the CDR3. Germline lookup yields CDR1 SGHTA and CDR2 FQGNSA. CDR3 amino acids: CASSFTAVGTDTQYF. CDR3 nucleotides: TGTGCCAGCAGCTTTACGGCGGTGGGCACAGATACGCAGTATTTT.

V and J are TRBV6-2 or TRBV6-3 and TRBJ2-1; D call uncertain. The V end was cut by 6 bases, the J end by 9 bases, with 15 bases between. The CDR3 is 13 residues long. The germline gives CDR1 MNHEY, CDR2 SVGEGT. The chain's CDR3 is CASSQTLTSEQFF. The CDR3 DNA reads as TGTGCCAGCAGCCAAACCCTCACAAGTGAGCAGTTCTTC.

This clonotype has ten or more counts. J is TRBJ2-7 and V is TRBV7-8, with 12 bases fitting TRBD1. Germline V lookup: CDR1 SGHVS, CDR2 FQNEAQ. V was pared by 3 bases and J by 4 bases, with 16 bases of the junction left unmatched. The CDR3 extends over 19 amino acids. Here the CDR3 reads CASSFPGQGAQSPWYEQYF. DNA for the CDR3: TGTGCCAGCAGCTTCCCGGGACAGGGGGCCCAGTCACCCTGGTACGAGCAGTACTTC. Full variable domain (remainder filled in from reference TRBV7-8 and TRBJ2-7): GAGVSQSPRYKVAKRGQDVALRCDPISGHVSLFWYQQALGQGPEFLTYFQNEAQLDKSGLPSDRFFAERPEGSVSTLKIQRTQQEDSAVYLCASSFPGQGAQSPWYEQYFGPGTRLTVT.

Ten or more counts support this clonotype. V is TRBV7-6 and J is TRBJ1-5; maybe TRBD1 (5 bases). V lost 6 bases to trimming and J lost 7 bases, with 10 bases between them. The CDR3 has 12 amino acids. Germline V gene data show CDR1 as SGHVS and CDR2 as FNYEAQ. The CDR3 bases are TGTGCCAGCAGTGGGGGAGACCAGCCCCAGCATTTT. Amino acid sequence: CASSGGDQPQHF.

This clonotype was counted between two and nine times. V usage is TRBV19 and J usage is TRBJ2-2, with D unclear. V shed 1 base and J shed 8 bases, with 5 bases lying between them. Germline V gene data show CDR1 as LNHDA and CDR2 as SQIVND (reference sequence). This CDR3 has 12 amino acids. The CDR3 DNA is TGTGCCAGTAGTATAGGCTCAGGGGAGCTGTTTTTT. This codes for CASSIGSGELFF.

In this sample, this clonotype turned up many times. The J gene is TRBJ1-5, the V gene TRBV6-8; D is undetermined. The CDR3 length is 12 residues. Trimming took 8 bases from V and 5 from J, leaving 10 bases between them. Germline lookup yields CDR1 MNHGY and CDR2 SAAAGT. The CDR3 loop is CASGSWDQPQHF. In nucleotides, the CDR3 is TGTGCCAGCGGCTCCTGGGATCAGCCCCAGCATTTT.

This clonotype was detected ten times or more. This chain uses TRBV7-2 with TRBJ2-1, with D hard to call. There are 12 residues in the CDR3. Between the trimmed V and J ends, which lost 0 bases and 13 bases, there was a span of 10 bases. The V gene's germline CDR1 is SGHTA and CDR2 FQGNSA. DNA of the CDR3: TGTGCCAGCAGCTTAGCAGTCAACAGACAGTTCTTC. Encoded protein: CASSLAVNRQFF.

In its sample, this clonotype was seen many times. The chain employs TRBV28 and TRBJ2-1, with D possibly matching TRBD2 (6 bases). Trimming stripped 1 base from V and 9 bases from J, with 10 bases between. Germline V gene lookup returns CDR1 MDHEN and CDR2 SYDVKM. This CDR3 is 13 amino acids long. CDR3 in DNA: TGTGCCAGCAGTTTATCTGCGCGGGGTGAGCAGTTCTTC. Its protein product is CASSLSARGEQFF.